Given below is one T cell receptor (beta chain) in context. What it binds is not known. The assay was immunoSEQ multiplex PCR, and TCRdb's table has in-frame clones only and misses some. This table has tens of thousands of clones, about nine tenths appearing once. This sample is drawn from a study of OX40 agonist ivuxolimab in advanced cancers. Study-level findings and limits: By week 6 at 0.1 to 3.0 mg/kg, blood CD4+ and CD8+ T cells had expanded clonally.

V shed 6 bases and J shed 4 bases, with 15 bases lying between them. The CDR3 extends over 15 amino acids. Looked up from germline, CDR1 is KGHSH and CDR2 is LQKENI. The V and J genes are TRBV18 and TRBJ2-2, with a weak D call TRBD2 (6 bases). This material consisted of CD4+ or CD8+ T cells sorted from blood, taken in a trial of the OX40 agonist ivuxolimab. The source of this sequence is an adult with an advanced solid tumor such as melanoma, head and neck, liver or kidney cancer. DNA for the CDR3: TGTGCCAGCTCCGACCGCGGGGCGAGCACCGGGGAGCTGTTTTTT. Protein product: CASSDRGASTGELFF.